Listed here are 3 T cell receptor beta chains from one sample, sequenced in a study of T cell repertoires in cytomegalovirus infection. TCRdb ran MiXCR on the reads and lists one entry per CDR3 protein. This table has 630,000 or so distinct CDR3 sequences, roughly a quarter appearing once. Sequenced material: CD8+ T cells from PBMCs. Receptor source: a human donor in good health (CMV status not recorded). Some clones in this sample may be carry-over from other donors' samples.

The table lists this clonotype with many counts. The chain combines TRBV7-3 with TRBJ2-2; the match to TRBD2 covers 7 bases. The germline CDR1 and CDR2 sequences are SGHTA and FQGTGA. The length of the CDR3 is 18 residues. The V gene end was trimmed by 2 bases and the J gene end by 9 bases; junction bases not matched to a gene: 18. In DNA form, the CDR3 reads TGTGCCAGCAGCTTATCCTCCGTGCGGGGGTACGTTTCAAGGGAGCTGTTTTTT. This sequence encodes CASSLSSVRGYVSRELFF.

This clonotype was seen at least ten times. The CDR3 sequence is CASSQGQTANYGYTF. In DNA form, the CDR3 reads TGCGCCAGCAGCCAAGGACAGACTGCTAACTATGGCTACACCTTC. The gene calls are TRBV4-1 and TRBJ1-2; D may be TRBD1 (5 bases). This CDR3 is 15 amino acids long. CDR1 is MGHRA, CDR2 YSYEKL, per germline. The ends were cut back, 1 base at V and 0 bases at J, with 9 bases in the middle.

This clonotype appeared a few times. A read error may explain this, as a much larger clone is one base away. The chain recombines TRBV7-2 with TRBJ1-2; 8 nucleotides align to TRBD1. With V trimmed by 5 bases and J by 4 bases, 6 bases remained unmatched. The germline V gene has CDR1 SGHTA and CDR2 FQGNSA. The CDR3 contains 14 residues. For the CDR3, the DNA is TGTGCCAGCAGCCCGAACAGGGGGTCCTATGGCTACACCTTC. Translating gives CASSPNRGSYGYTF.